This TCR beta chain originates from a study of T-cell memory formation after mild COVID-19. Using its own MiXCR run on the 5' RACE reads, TCRdb lists one record per CDR3 protein. The table lists about 350,000 distinct CDR3 sequences, about 13% of them singletons. There are many counts of this clonotype. The CDR3 spans 13 residues. The germline V and J ends were trimmed by 10 bases and 7 bases, with 17 bases remaining between them. Germline CDR1 reads ENHRY; CDR2 reads SYGVKD. The chain carries TRBV10-3 and TRBJ1-5, with D hard to call. Input material: PBMCs or a T cell subset sorted from them (not recorded which). The receptor comes from a man between 18 and 29 years old who had mild COVID-19 (a few samples of this study predate the infection). Cell type and time point are not known. The CDR3 region is CATQSGEGQPQHF. CDR3 nucleotide sequence: TGTGCCACCCAAAGCGGGGAAGGACAGCCCCAGCATTTT.